The next 25 T cell receptor beta chains were all read from a single sample in a study of blood T cell repertoires in COVID-19. Repertoires were generated with immunoSEQ multiplex PCR, while TCRdb's copy carries only in-frame clones and drops some. The data show some 200,000 clones, 85% to 95% seen once. Sequenced: peripheral blood. Receptors were obtained from a man aged 25-45 years with COVID-19, enrolled during active disease.

This sequence joins TRBV5-4 and TRBJ2-1, with D possibly TRBD2 on 6 matching bases. V was shortened by 3 bases and J by 0 bases, with 13 bases between the two germline ends. Germline lookup yields CDR1 SGHNT and CDR2 YYREEE (reference sequence). The CDR3 extends over 16 amino acids. DNA of the CDR3: TGTGCCAGCAGCTCCACGGGGGAGAGCTCCTACAATGAGCAGTTCTTC. This translates into CASSSTGESSYNEQFF.

The chain has TRBV4-1 and TRBJ2-5, with TRBD1 as a possible D gene (6 bases). Germline assignment: CDR1 MGHRA and CDR2 YSYEKL. V gave up 4 bases and J gave up 6 bases, with 18 bases separating them. The CDR3 length is 15 residues. CDR3 amino acids: CASSPRTAFEKTQYF. CDR3 sequence (DNA): TGCGCCAGCAGCCCGAGGACAGCTTTTGAGAAGACCCAGTACTTC.

CDR3 protein: CATSDSTGYGYTF. The CDR3, as DNA: TGTGCCACCAGTGATTCTACAGGGTATGGCTACACCTTC. The rearrangement uses TRBV24-1 and TRBJ1-2, with D possibly TRBD1 on 6 matching bases. The CDR3 has 13 residues. The V gene lost 2 bases and the J gene lost 5 bases, with 8 bases spanning the gap. Germline CDR1 KGHDR, CDR2 SFDVKD.

This chain links TRBV9 with TRBJ2-7; a weak D match, TRBD1 (6 bases). The CDR3 totals 15 residues. Trimming shortened V by 0 bases and J by 1 base, and 11 bases separated the two germline ends. Germline-derived CDR1 and CDR2 are SGDLS and YYNGEE. The CDR3 is CASSVEAGVSYEQYF. The CDR3 coding sequence is TGTGCCAGCAGCGTAGAGGCAGGGGTGTCCTACGAGCAGTACTTC.

This clone was seen only once. The J gene is TRBJ1-2, the V gene TRBV5-5; TRBD1 might be the D (6 bases). The V and J ends lost 4 bases and 5 bases respectively, with 9 bases between them. This CDR3 spans 12 amino acids. The germline CDR1 and CDR2 sequences are SGHKS and YYEKEE (reference sequence). For the CDR3, the DNA is TGTGCCAGCAGCGCAACAGGGTATGGCTACACCTTC. This translates into CASSATGYGYTF.

V usage is TRBV4-1 and J usage is TRBJ1-5; 8 bases are a match to TRBD1. J lost 6 bases, V lost 0 bases, and 4 bases had no gene match. The CDR3 has 15 residues. CDR1 MGHRA and CDR2 YSYEKL come from the germline V gene. CDR3 sequence (DNA): TGCGCCAGCAGCCAAGATTCACAGGGGGTTCAGCCCCAGCATTTT. Its translation: CASSQDSQGVQPQHF.

The V call is TRBV5-5, the J call TRBJ1-2; D is perhaps TRBD1 (6 bases). The CDR3 has 13 residues. With 5 bases removed from V and 5 bases from J, the gap between germline ends came to 13 bases. CDR1 and CDR2 (germline): SGHKS, YYEKEE (reference sequence). The CDR3 protein is CASSRTVRYGYTF. CDR3 sequence (DNA): TGTGCCAGCAGTCGGACAGTTAGATATGGCTACACCTTC.

This rearrangement joins TRBV19 to TRBJ1-1; no reliable D call. CDR3 length: 11 amino acids. Germline loops: CDR1 LNHDA, CDR2 SQIVND (reference sequence). Trimming pared 6 bases from V and 6 bases from J, leaving 8 bases between. The CDR3 DNA follows: TGTGCCAGTAGACAGCACGCTGAAGCTTTCTTT. Its translation is CASRQHAEAFF.

The chain carries TRBV5-1 and TRBJ1-6, with 8 bases matching TRBD1. After removal of 0 bases from V and 9 bases from J, the junction contained 2 bases not matched to a gene. CDR3 size: 14 residues. Per germline, CDR1 SGHRS and CDR2 YFSETQ. The chain's CDR3 is CASSLGTGTSPLHF. The CDR3 nucleotides are TGCGCCAGCAGCTTGGGGACAGGGACTTCACCCCTCCACTTT.

The chain is built from TRBV5-1 and TRBJ2-1, with a tentative D call TRBD1 (6 bases). Trimming stripped 1 base from V and 9 bases from J, with 11 bases between. The CDR3 is 13 residues long. Germline V gives CDR1 SGHRS, CDR2 YFSETQ. CDR3 in DNA: TGCGCCAGCAGCTTGAATACAGGGTCTGAGCAGTTCTTC. Its protein is CASSLNTGSEQFF. Complete variable domain (other parts from reference TRBV5-1 and TRBJ2-1): KAGVTQTPRYLIKTRGQQVTLSCSPISGHRSVSWYQQTPGQGLQFLFEYFSETQRNKGNFPGRFSGRQFSNSRSEMNVSTLELGDSALYLCASSLNTGSEQFFGPGTRLTVL.

V usage is TRBV11-2 and J usage is TRBJ1-1; 7 nucleotides align to TRBD1. The CDR3 covers 15 residues. CDR1 is SGHAT, CDR2 FQNNGV, per germline. The V segment lost 5 bases and the J segment 2 bases; nucleotides outside the gene matches: 8. CDR3 sequence reads: CASSRRQGGNTEAFF. As DNA, the CDR3 is TGTGCCAGCAGCAGACGACAGGGCGGTAACACTGAAGCTTTCTTT.

The chain carries TRBV10-2 and TRBJ2-2, with D possibly matching TRBD1 (5 bases). The V and J ends lost 8 bases and 6 bases respectively, with 13 bases between them. From germline, CDR1 is WSHSY and CDR2 SAAADI. This CDR3 region has 13 residues. CDR3 in DNA: TGCGCCAGCGTCCTTTCGACAGCCGGGGAGCTGTTTTTT. As protein: CASVLSTAGELFF.

V usage is TRBV19 and J usage is TRBJ1-5; a weak D match, TRBD1 (6 bases). Germline V gene data show CDR1 as LNHDA and CDR2 as SQIVND (reference sequence). The CDR3 length is 18 residues. V was clipped by 6 bases and J by 0 bases, with 21 bases between them. In DNA form, the CDR3 reads TGTGCCAGTAGCCCCCCCCGGCAGGGGTCATATAGCAATCAGCCCCAGCATTTT. Its protein product is CASSPPRQGSYSNQPQHF.

This clone was recorded a few times. The genes are TRBV6-1 and TRBJ2-7, with 7 positions matching TRBD1. There are 15 residues in the CDR3. The ends lost 3 bases at V and 2 bases at J; junction bases unmatched: 7. Germline V gene data show CDR1 as MNHNS and CDR2 as SASEGT. The CDR3 loop is CASSEPTGVPYEQYF. The CDR3 coding sequence is TGTGCCAGCAGTGAGCCTACAGGGGTCCCCTACGAGCAGTACTTC.

This chain uses TRBV30 with TRBJ1-3; D is perhaps TRBD1 (5 bases). The ends were cut back, 5 bases at V and 1 base at J, with 15 bases in the middle. Germline V gives CDR1 GTSNPN, CDR2 SVGIG (reference sequence). The length of the CDR3 is 15 residues. CDR3 DNA sequence: TGTGCCTGGTATTCGACAGCGAGTTCTGGAAACACCATATATTTT. Residues: CAWYSTASSGNTIYF.

J is TRBJ1-5 and V is TRBV11-2; TRBD1 might be the D (5 bases). CDR1 SGHAT and CDR2 FQNNGV come from the germline V gene. V was trimmed by 5 bases and J by 7 bases, leaving 12 bases between them. The CDR3 has 13 amino acids. The CDR3 DNA follows: TGTGCCAGCAGCCTGGTCCAGGGCCAGCCCCAGCATTTT. Protein: CASSLVQGQPQHF.

This clone was counted between two and nine times. The chain couples TRBV9 to TRBJ2-7; D not resolved. V lost 0 bases and J 6 bases, leaving 4 bases between the germline ends. Per the germline V gene, CDR1 is SGDLS and CDR2 is YYNGEE. The CDR3 sequence is 11 residues long. In DNA form, the CDR3 reads TGTGCCAGCAGCGTAGAGCCCGAGCAGTACTTC. Translation: CASSVEPEQYF.

As DNA, the CDR3 is TGTGCCAGCAGTTACTCGGGGGGGATGGGGAATCAGCCCCAGCATTTT. It encodes CASSYSGGMGNQPQHF. The V and J genes are TRBV6-6 and TRBJ1-5; possible D gene TRBD1, 5 bases. This CDR3 has 16 residues. V shed 0 bases and J shed 4 bases, with 13 bases lying between them. Germline CDR1 reads MNHNY; CDR2 reads SVGAGI (reference sequence).

The chain links TRBV19 to TRBJ1-1; TRBD1 is a possible D gene (6 bases). Deletions cut 6 bases from V and 0 bases from J, with 11 bases between. Germline CDR1 LNHDA, CDR2 SQIVND (reference sequence). The CDR3 contains 14 residues. CDR3 region: CASSATGMNTEAFF. The CDR3 DNA sequence: TGTGCCAGTAGCGCCACAGGGATGAACACTGAAGCTTTCTTT.

The J gene is TRBJ2-2, the V gene TRBV6-1; the match to TRBD2 covers 12 bases. The ends lost 2 bases at V and 6 bases at J; junction bases unmatched: 7. The CDR3 length is 17 residues. Per germline, CDR1 MNHNS and CDR2 SASEGT. The DNA of the CDR3 is TGTGCCAGCAGTGAACAGCTAGCGGGGGGGCTGGCCGGGGAGCTGTTTTTT. Its translation: CASSEQLAGGLAGELFF.

The chain recombines TRBV9 with TRBJ2-3; 10 bases match TRBD2. The length of the CDR3 is 15 residues. The V gene's germline CDR1 is SGDLS and CDR2 YYNGEE. V shed 5 bases, J shed 2 bases, and the junction held 5 bases outside the gene matches. CDR3 protein: CASSNSGGFTDTQYF. DNA of the CDR3: TGTGCCAGCAGTAATAGCGGGGGGTTCACAGATACGCAGTATTTT.

The V call is TRBV19, the J call TRBJ1-2, with 8 positions matching TRBD1. Germline V gene lookup returns CDR1 LNHDA and CDR2 SQIVND (reference sequence). This CDR3 is 15 amino acids long. Trimming removed 5 bases from V and 4 bases from J; junction bases left unmatched: 9. The CDR3 sequence is CASSPWTGFFYGYTF. As DNA, the CDR3 is TGTGCCAGTAGTCCGTGGACAGGGTTCTTCTATGGCTACACCTTC.

CDR3 region: CASTQQGNTEAFF. The CDR3 DNA follows: TGTGCCAGCACGCAACAGGGAAACACTGAAGCTTTCTTT. V gene TRBV2 combines with J gene TRBJ1-1, with D maybe TRBD1 (6 bases). This CDR3 has 13 amino acids. Trimming removed 7 bases from V and 2 bases from J, with 11 bases in between. Germline CDR1 reads SNHLY; CDR2 reads FYNNEI.

The chain carries TRBV10-3 and TRBJ1-1; 7 positions match TRBD1. The ends lost 6 bases at V and 0 bases at J; junction bases unmatched: 10. This CDR3 is built from 16 residues. The germline CDR1 and CDR2 sequences are ENHRY and SYGVKD. This CDR3 reads CAIRTRDSLMNTEAFF. The CDR3 nucleotides read TGTGCCATCAGAACCCGGGACAGTTTAATGAACACTGAAGCTTTCTTT.

The genes are TRBV6-1 and TRBJ1-5; D is uncertain. The V gene lost 1 base and the J gene lost 3 bases, with 10 bases spanning the gap. Germline V gives CDR1 MNHNS, CDR2 SASEGT. CDR3 length equals 15 residues. CDR3 sequence (DNA): TGTGCCAGCAGTGAAGTATACGGTGACAATCAGCCCCAGCATTTT. This codes for CASSEVYGDNQPQHF.